The sequence of this TCR beta chain was determined in a study of cytomegalovirus exposure and HLA in healthy donors. About this clone: Its antigen remains unidentified.

The CDR3 spans 12 residues. The germline gives CDR1 GTSNPN, CDR2 SVGIG (reference sequence). V lost 5 bases and J lost 7; bases outside the gene matches: 3. General study points: A link between a missense DCLRE1C variant and TCR beta V- and J-gene trimming emerged from a later analysis.

The primer mix had 60 Vbeta and 13 Jbeta primers. Profiled with immunoSEQ multiplex PCR; TCRdb holds only in-frame clones, not every one. The sample has roughly 230,000 clones, around 78% seen once. The TCR was taken from a boy between 10 and 17 years old in good health and CMV-seronegative. Sequencing was done on a sample of PBMCs. This chain uses TRBV30 with TRBJ2-2; TRBD2 agrees at 8 bases. The CDR3 DNA follows: TGTGCCTGGCTTGGGACTAGCGGGGAGCTGTTTTTT. Translated, it gives CAWLGTSGELFF. Full variable domain (remainder filled in from reference TRBV30 and TRBJ2-2): SQTIHQWPATLVQPVGSPLSLECTVEGTSNPNLYWYRQAAGRGLQLLFYSVGIGQISSEVPQNLSASRPQDRQFILSSKKLLLSDSGFYLCAWLGTSGELFFGEGSRLTVL.